This TCR beta chain was found in a study of T cells in Graves' hyperthyroidism and ophthalmopathy. V lost 3 bases, J lost 7 bases, and 15 bases lay in between. The germline V gene encodes CDR1 SNHLY and CDR2 FYNNEI. The CDR3 is made up of 15 amino acids. TCR beta CDR3 region amplification was performed from RNA transcripts. The TCR CDR3 first-round RT-PCR relied on the HTBI primer set. TCRdb re-called the multiplex PCR reads through MiXCR, storing one row per CDR3 protein. The sample shows around 250,000 distinct CDR3 sequences, roughly 22% of them seen only once. This clonotype was observed at least ten times.

Sequencing input: blood. The clonotype originates from a woman between 40 and 55 years old with Graves' ophthalmopathy. V usage is TRBV2 and J usage is TRBJ2-2; D remains unclear. CDR3 bases: TGTGCCAGCAGTGAGGCCCGGGTAAATAACGGGGAGCTGTTTTTT. As protein: CASSEARVNNGELFF.